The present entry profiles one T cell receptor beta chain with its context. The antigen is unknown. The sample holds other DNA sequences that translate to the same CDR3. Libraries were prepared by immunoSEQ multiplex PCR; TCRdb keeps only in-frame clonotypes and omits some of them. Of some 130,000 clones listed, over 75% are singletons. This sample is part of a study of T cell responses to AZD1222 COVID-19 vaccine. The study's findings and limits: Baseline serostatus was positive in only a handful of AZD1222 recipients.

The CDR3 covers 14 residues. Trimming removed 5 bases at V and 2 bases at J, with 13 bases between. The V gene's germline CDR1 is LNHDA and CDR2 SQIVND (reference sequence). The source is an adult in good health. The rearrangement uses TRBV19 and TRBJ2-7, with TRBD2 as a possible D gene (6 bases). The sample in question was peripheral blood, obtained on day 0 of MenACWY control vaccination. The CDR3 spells CASSPGTGAYEQYF. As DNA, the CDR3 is TGTGCCAGTAGTCCAGGGACGGGGGCCTACGAGCAGTACTTC. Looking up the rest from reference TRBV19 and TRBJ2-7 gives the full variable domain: DGGITQSPKYLFRKEGQNVTLSCEQNLNHDAMYWYRQDPGQGLRLIYYSQIVNDFQKGDIAEGYSVSREKKESFPLTVTSAQKNPTAFYLCASSPGTGAYEQYFGPGTRLTVT.